The TCR beta chain under discussion was sequenced for a study of cytomegalovirus exposure and HLA in healthy donors. Study results and limitations: Later work found that TCR association rates differed between HLA loci; DRB1 had the most and HLA-C the fewest.

Use of 60 Vbeta and 13 Jbeta primers characterized the PCR. The data were produced by immunoSEQ multiplex PCR, yet TCRdb's version contains in-frame clones alone and is incomplete. The profile shows 140,000 to 150,000 clones, around 70% of them singletons. About this clone itself: The antigen is undetermined.

Germline V gene data show CDR1 as GTSNPN and CDR2 as SVGIG (reference sequence). V lost 4 bases and J 2 bases, leaving 10 bases between the germline ends. The CDR3 has 13 amino acids. This sequence was found in a woman aged 55-75 years in good health and CMV-seropositive. What was sequenced was PBMCs. The V and J genes are TRBV30 and TRBJ2-3; D is undetermined. CDR3 amino acids: CAWTRRPTDTQYF. The DNA for the CDR3 is TGTGCCTGGACTCGGCGGCCCACAGATACGCAGTATTTT.